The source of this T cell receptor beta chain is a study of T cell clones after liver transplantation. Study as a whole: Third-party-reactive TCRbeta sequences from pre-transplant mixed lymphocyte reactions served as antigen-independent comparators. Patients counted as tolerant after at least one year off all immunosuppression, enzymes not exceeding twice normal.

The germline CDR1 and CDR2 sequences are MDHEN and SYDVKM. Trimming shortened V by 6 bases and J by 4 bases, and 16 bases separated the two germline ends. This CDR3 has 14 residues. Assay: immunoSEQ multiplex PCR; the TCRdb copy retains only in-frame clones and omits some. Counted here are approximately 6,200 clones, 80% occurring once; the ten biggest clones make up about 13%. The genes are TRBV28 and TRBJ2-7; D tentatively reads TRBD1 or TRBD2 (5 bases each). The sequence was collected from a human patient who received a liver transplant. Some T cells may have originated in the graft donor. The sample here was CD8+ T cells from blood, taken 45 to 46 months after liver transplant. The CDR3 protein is CASSPPRDLYEQYF. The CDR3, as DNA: TGTGCCAGCAGCCCCCCTCGGGACCTATACGAGCAGTACTTC.